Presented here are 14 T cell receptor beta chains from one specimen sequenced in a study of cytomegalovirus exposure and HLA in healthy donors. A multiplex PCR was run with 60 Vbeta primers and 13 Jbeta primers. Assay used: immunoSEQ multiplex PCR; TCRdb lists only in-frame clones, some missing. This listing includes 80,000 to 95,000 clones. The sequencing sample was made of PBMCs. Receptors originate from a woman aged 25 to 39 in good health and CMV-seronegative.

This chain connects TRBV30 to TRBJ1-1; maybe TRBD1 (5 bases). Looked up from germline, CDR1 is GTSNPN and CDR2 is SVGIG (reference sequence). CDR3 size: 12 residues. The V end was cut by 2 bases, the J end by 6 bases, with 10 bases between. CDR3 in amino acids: CAWSRGTAEAFF. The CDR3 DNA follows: TGTGCCTGGAGTCGGGGGACGGCTGAAGCTTTCTTT.

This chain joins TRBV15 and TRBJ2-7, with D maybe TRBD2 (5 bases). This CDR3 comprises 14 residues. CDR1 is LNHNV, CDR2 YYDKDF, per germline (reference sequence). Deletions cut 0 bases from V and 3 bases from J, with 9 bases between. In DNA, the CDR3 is TGTGCCACCAGCAGAGATCCGGGGATCTACGAGCAGTACTTC. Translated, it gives CATSRDPGIYEQYF.

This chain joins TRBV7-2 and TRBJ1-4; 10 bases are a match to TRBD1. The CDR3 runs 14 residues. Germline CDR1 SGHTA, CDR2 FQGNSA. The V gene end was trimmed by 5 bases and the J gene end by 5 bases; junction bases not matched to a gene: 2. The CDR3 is CASSPDRGNEKLFF. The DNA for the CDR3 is TGTGCCAGCAGCCCGGACAGGGGGAATGAAAAACTGTTTTTT.

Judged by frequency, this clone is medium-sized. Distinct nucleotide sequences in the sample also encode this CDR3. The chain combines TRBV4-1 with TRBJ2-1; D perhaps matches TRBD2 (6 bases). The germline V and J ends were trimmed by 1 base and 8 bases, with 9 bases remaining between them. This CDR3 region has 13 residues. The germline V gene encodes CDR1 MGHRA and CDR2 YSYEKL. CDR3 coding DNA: TGCGCCAGCAGCCAAGCGGGAGTGGATGAGCAGTTCTTC. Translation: CASSQAGVDEQFF.

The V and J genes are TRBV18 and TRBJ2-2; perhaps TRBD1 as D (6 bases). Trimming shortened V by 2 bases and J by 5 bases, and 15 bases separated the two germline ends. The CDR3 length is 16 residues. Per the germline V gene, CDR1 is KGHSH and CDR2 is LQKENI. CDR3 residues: CASSPDRTRRTGELFF. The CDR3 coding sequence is TGTGCCAGCTCACCAGACAGGACCAGGAGGACCGGGGAGCTGTTTTTT.

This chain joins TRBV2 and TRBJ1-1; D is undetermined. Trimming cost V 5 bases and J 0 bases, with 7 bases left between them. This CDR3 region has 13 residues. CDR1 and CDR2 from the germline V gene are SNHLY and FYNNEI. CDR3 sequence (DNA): TGTGCCAGCAGTAAAACAGTGAACACTGAAGCTTTCTTT. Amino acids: CASSKTVNTEAFF.

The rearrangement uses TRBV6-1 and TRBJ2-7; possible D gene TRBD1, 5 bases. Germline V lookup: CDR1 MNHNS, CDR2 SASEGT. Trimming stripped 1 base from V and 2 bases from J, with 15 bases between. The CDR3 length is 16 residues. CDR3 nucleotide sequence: TGTGCCAGCAGTGAAGGGGGCAAATTCTACGCCTACGAGCAGTACTTC. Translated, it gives CASSEGGKFYAYEQYF.

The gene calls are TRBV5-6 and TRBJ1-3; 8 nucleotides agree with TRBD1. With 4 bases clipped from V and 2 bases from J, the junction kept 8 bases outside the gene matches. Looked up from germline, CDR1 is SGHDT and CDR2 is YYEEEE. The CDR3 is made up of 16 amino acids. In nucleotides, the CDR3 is TGTGCCAGCAGCCAACGGGACAGGATTACTGGAAACACCATATATTTT. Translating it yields CASSQRDRITGNTIYF. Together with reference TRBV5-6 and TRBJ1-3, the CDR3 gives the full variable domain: DAGVTQSPTHLIKTRGQQVTLRCSPKSGHDTVSWYQQALGQGPQFIFQYYEEEERQRGNFPDRFSGHQFPNYSSELNVNALLLGDSALYLCASSQRDRITGNTIYFGEGSWLTVV.

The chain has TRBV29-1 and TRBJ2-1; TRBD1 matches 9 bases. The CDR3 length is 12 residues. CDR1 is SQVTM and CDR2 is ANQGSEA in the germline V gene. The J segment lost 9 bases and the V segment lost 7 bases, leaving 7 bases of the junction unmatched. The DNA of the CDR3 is TGCAGCGCCGAAACAGGGGGCCTTGAGCAGTTCTTC. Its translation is CSAETGGLEQFF.

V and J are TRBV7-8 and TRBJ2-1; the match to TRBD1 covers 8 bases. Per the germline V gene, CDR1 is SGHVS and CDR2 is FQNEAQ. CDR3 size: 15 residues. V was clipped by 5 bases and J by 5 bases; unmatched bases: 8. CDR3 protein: CASSPRDRINNEQFF. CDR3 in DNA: TGTGCCAGCAGCCCCCGGGACAGGATTAACAATGAGCAGTTCTTC.

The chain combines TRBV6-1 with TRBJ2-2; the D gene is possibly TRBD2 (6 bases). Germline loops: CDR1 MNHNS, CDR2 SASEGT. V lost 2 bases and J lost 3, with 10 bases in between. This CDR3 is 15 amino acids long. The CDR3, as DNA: TGTGCCAGCAGTGAACTCGGAGGGCACACCGGGGAGCTGTTTTTT. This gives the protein CASSELGGHTGELFF.

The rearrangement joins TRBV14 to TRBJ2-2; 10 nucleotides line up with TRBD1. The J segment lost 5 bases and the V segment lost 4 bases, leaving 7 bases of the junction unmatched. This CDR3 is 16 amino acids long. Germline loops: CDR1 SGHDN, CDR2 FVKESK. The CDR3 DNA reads TGTGCCAGCAGCCCGCGACAGGGGGCGCAAACCGGGGAGCTGTTTTTT. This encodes CASSPRQGAQTGELFF.

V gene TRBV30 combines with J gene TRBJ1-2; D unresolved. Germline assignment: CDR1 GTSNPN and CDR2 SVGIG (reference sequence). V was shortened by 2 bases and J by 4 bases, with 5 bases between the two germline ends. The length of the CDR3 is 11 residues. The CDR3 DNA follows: TGTGCCTGGAGTATGGCCTATGGCTACACCTTC. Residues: CAWSMAYGYTF. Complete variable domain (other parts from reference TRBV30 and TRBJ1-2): SQTIHQWPATLVQPVGSPLSLECTVEGTSNPNLYWYRQAAGRGLQLLFYSVGIGQISSEVPQNLSASRPQDRQFILSSKKLLLSDSGFYLCAWSMAYGYTFGSGTRLTVV.

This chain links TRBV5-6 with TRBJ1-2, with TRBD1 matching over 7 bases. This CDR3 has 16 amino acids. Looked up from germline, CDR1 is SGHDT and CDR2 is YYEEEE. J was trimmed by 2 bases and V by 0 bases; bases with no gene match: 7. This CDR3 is CASSLGGTAINYGYTF. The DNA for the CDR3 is TGTGCCAGCAGCTTGGGTGGGACAGCGATAAACTATGGCTACACCTTC.